The TCR beta chain described here comes from a study of identical twins. The length of the CDR3 is 17 residues. Trimming took 0 bases from V and 0 from J; bases not matched to a gene: 4. In germline, CDR1 is LGHNA, CDR2 YNFKEQ. From the 5' RACE reads, TCRdb called clonotypes with MiXCR, one entry per CDR3 protein. The sample records a few hundred thousand distinct CDR3 sequences, over 5.5% being singletons. These data were also filed under a second study, of T cells expressing NK-cell markers.

The sample taken for sequencing was CD8+ T cells sorted from blood. This receptor was obtained from a woman aged 18-35 years in good health. This sequence joins TRBV4-2 and TRBJ2-1, with 8 bases that match TRBD2. CDR3 residues: CASSQELAEGSYNEQFF. The CDR3 nucleotides read TGTGCCAGCAGCCAAGAACTAGCGGAAGGCTCCTACAATGAGCAGTTCTTC.